The 5 T cell receptor beta chains given below trace back to one sample, sequenced in a study of blood T cells in healthy people across ages. Combining a sample-barcoded 5' primer with a J-beta primer mix, a second PCR ran for roughly 7 to 11 cycles. TCRdb reprocessed the 5' RACE reads with MiXCR, giving one entry per CDR3 protein. In the table there are under 700,000 distinct CDR3 sequences, 24% of which are singletons. In addition, the sample was reused for a study of T cells of mothers and their children.

Sequencing was carried out using blood. Source of these receptors: a boy aged 10-17 years in good health.

In its sample, this clonotype was seen a few times. The chain links TRBV27 to TRBJ2-7; 8 positions match TRBD1. The CDR3 is 16 amino acids. V was clipped by 5 bases and J by 6 bases; unmatched bases: 15. From germline, CDR1 is MNHEY and CDR2 SMNVEV (reference sequence). In nucleotides, the CDR3 is TGTGCCAGCAGTACACACCGGGACAGGAGTCCTCCCGAGCAGTACTTC. Its protein is CASSTHRDRSPPEQYF.

This sequence joins TRBV28 and TRBJ2-3; D gene unclear. Trimming removed 3 bases at V and 5 bases at J, with 12 bases between. This CDR3 is 14 amino acids long. The germline V gene encodes CDR1 MDHEN and CDR2 SYDVKM. CDR3 sequence (DNA): TGTGCCAGCAGTTTTAGGCTAGGTATAGATACGCAGTATTTT. Translating it yields CASSFRLGIDTQYF.

This clonotype was observed a handful of times. The chain is built from TRBV27 and TRBJ2-1; 11 bases align to TRBD2. This CDR3 is built from 16 residues. The germline CDR1 and CDR2 sequences are MNHEY and SMNVEV (reference sequence). V gave up 2 bases and J gave up 7 bases; unmatched junction bases: 7. CDR3 sequence (DNA): TGTGCCAGCAGTTTAGGAAGGCTAGCGGGAGGAAATGAGCAGTTCTTC. Protein sequence: CASSLGRLAGGNEQFF.

The V gene is TRBV11-3, the J gene TRBJ2-5, with D possibly called TRBD1 or TRBD2 (5 bases each). The J call may be in error: the DNA end matches TRBJ2-1 better. Looked up from germline, CDR1 is SGHNT and CDR2 is YENEEA. There are 16 residues in the CDR3. The CDR3 loop reads CASSLEGSLRGDEQFF. CDR3 coding DNA: TGTGCCAGCAGCTTAGAGGGGTCCTTAAGGGGAGATGAGCAGTTCTTC.

A few counts support this clonotype. The CDR3 spells CATSRDGVFGGATNEQFF. CDR3 in DNA: TGTGCCACCAGCAGAGATGGGGTGTTCGGGGGGGCCACGAATGAGCAGTTCTTC. The rearrangement links TRBV15 to TRBJ2-5, with 8 bases that match TRBD2. The J call may not be correct, given that the DNA end is closer to TRBJ2-1. Germline-derived CDR1 and CDR2 are LNHNV and YYDKDF (reference sequence). The CDR3 runs to 18 residues.